The 31 T cell receptor beta chains in this list originate from one sample, sequenced in a study of T cells in Graves' hyperthyroidism and ophthalmopathy. TCR beta CDR3 regions were amplified from RNA. TCR CDR3 underwent first-round RT-PCR with the HTBI primer set. TCRdb reanalysed the multiplex PCR reads using MiXCR and keeps one entry per CDR3 protein. This sample has over 400,000 distinct CDR3 sequences, with 22% found just once. The sample was blood. The source is a woman between 65 and 79 years old with Graves' ophthalmopathy.

This clonotype was recorded a few times. This chain uses TRBV7-2 with TRBJ2-7, with 15 bases matching TRBD2. V lost 5 bases, J lost 4 bases, and 6 bases stayed unmatched. Germline values: CDR1 SGHTA, CDR2 FQGNSA. This CDR3 contains 16 residues. The CDR3 is CASSRSGTSGRYEQYF. The CDR3 coding sequence is TGTGCCAGCAGCCGGTCCGGGACTAGCGGGAGGTACGAGCAGTACTTC.

V usage is TRBV5-1 and J usage is TRBJ2-7, with D perhaps given as TRBD1 or TRBD2 (6 bases each). Per the germline V gene, CDR1 is SGHRS and CDR2 is YFSETQ. The ends were cut back, 2 bases at V and 2 bases at J, with 17 bases in the middle. This CDR3 is 16 amino acids long. This CDR3 reads CASSFDPGGSTYEQYF. The CDR3 nucleotides are TGCGCCAGCAGCTTTGACCCCGGGGGCTCGACCTACGAGCAGTACTTC.

The chain uses TRBV5-1 and TRBJ2-7, with 8 nucleotides matching TRBD1. The J segment lost 7 bases and the V segment lost 1 base, leaving 16 bases of the junction unmatched. CDR3 length: 17 amino acids. CDR1 SGHRS and CDR2 YFSETQ come from the germline V gene. DNA for the CDR3: TGCGCCAGCAGCTTGCGCCCAAATCGCGCCAGGGGGCTTGAGCAGTACTTC. Its translation: CASSLRPNRARGLEQYF.

Ten or more counts support this clonotype. The CDR3 sequence is CASSLDGVYNEQFF. In nucleotides, the CDR3 is TGTGCCAGCAGTTTAGACGGGGTTTACAATGAGCAGTTCTTC. The chain joins TRBV28 to TRBJ2-1, with TRBD2 as a possible D gene (5 bases). The germline gives CDR1 MDHEN, CDR2 SYDVKM. V lost 2 bases and J 4 bases, leaving 9 bases between the germline ends. This CDR3 region has 14 residues. The full variable domain, with the rest looked up from reference TRBV28 and TRBJ2-1, is DVKVTQSSRYLVKRTGEKVFLECVQDMDHENMFWYRQDPGLGLRLIYFSYDVKMKEKGDIPEGYSVSREKKERFSLILESASTNQTSMYLCASSLDGVYNEQFFGPGTRLTVL.

This clonotype was counted many times. The chain employs TRBV2 and TRBJ2-7, with 7 bases aligning to TRBD2. After removal of 3 bases from V and 0 bases from J, the junction contained 2 bases not matched to a gene. The germline CDR1 and CDR2 sequences are SNHLY and FYNNEI. The CDR3 sequence is 14 residues long. DNA for the CDR3: TGTGCCAGCAGTGACGGCGGGAGCTCCTACGAGCAGTACTTC. Protein sequence: CASSDGGSSYEQYF.

This sequence joins TRBV7-9 and TRBJ2-2, with D perhaps TRBD1 (6 bases). V was shortened by 5 bases and J by 5 bases, with 15 bases between the two germline ends. The germline V gene has CDR1 SEHNR and CDR2 FQNEAQ (reference sequence). This CDR3 region has 15 residues. The CDR3 nucleotides are TGTGCCAGCAGCACGATACAGGGTTGGACCGGGGAGCTGTTTTTT. Translating gives CASSTIQGWTGELFF.

This clonotype was observed a few times. The rearrangement joins TRBV9 to TRBJ2-1, with TRBD2 matching over 10 bases. This CDR3 contains 15 residues. The junction had 3 bases not matched to a gene; V was cut back by 0 bases and J by 6 bases. The V gene's germline CDR1 is SGDLS and CDR2 YYNGEE. The CDR3 loop is CASSVGSGRSNEQFF. CDR3 DNA: TGTGCCAGCAGCGTAGGTAGCGGGAGGAGCAATGAGCAGTTCTTC.

In this sample, this clonotype turned up a few times. The J gene is TRBJ2-1, the V gene TRBV18; D is possibly TRBD1 (6 bases). Germline CDR1 KGHSH, CDR2 LQKENI. Trimming took off 6 bases at V and 6 bases at J, with 15 bases between the two ends. This CDR3 has 14 amino acids. CDR3 protein: CASSPVQGGNEQFF. CDR3 bases: TGTGCCAGCTCCCCCGTCCAAGGGGGCAATGAGCAGTTCTTC.

This rearrangement joins TRBV7-9 to TRBJ2-1; 8 nucleotides line up with TRBD1. Trimming at V came to 5 bases and at J to 2 bases, leaving 8 bases not matched to a gene. From germline, CDR1 is SEHNR and CDR2 FQNEAQ (reference sequence). This CDR3 has 16 residues. This CDR3 reads CASSPPGTGPYNEQFF. CDR3 nucleotide sequence: TGTGCCAGCAGCCCCCCTGGGACAGGCCCCTACAATGAGCAGTTCTTC.

This chain links TRBV12-3 or TRBV12-4 with TRBJ1-6; D possibly corresponds to TRBD1 (5 bases). The CDR3 loop spans 16 amino acids. Trimming cost V 3 bases and J 9 bases, with 18 bases left between them. CDR3 protein: CASSFETADSGSPLHF. DNA of the CDR3: TGTGCCAGCAGTTTTGAGACAGCTGATAGCGGTTCACCCCTCCACTTT.

This rearrangement joins TRBV24-1 to TRBJ1-1; D is possibly TRBD1 (6 bases). The length of the CDR3 is 15 residues. Trimming pared 4 bases from V and 4 bases from J, leaving 15 bases between. Germline CDR1 reads KGHDR; CDR2 reads SFDVKD. The CDR3 loop is CATSDARGGGTEAFF. CDR3 DNA: TGTGCCACCAGTGACGCCAGGGGCGGGGGCACTGAAGCTTTCTTT.

This clonotype appeared a single time. This chain uses TRBV5-6 with TRBJ2-3; D call uncertain. There are 17 residues in the CDR3. Trimming cost V 3 bases and J 2 bases, with 19 bases left between them. Germline CDR1 is SGHDT and CDR2 is YYEEEE. The CDR3 DNA sequence: TGTGCCAGCAGCTCCGACACCTGGACCTACTCCACAGATACGCAGTATTTT. Encoded protein: CASSSDTWTYSTDTQYF.

The chain links TRBV11-1 to TRBJ2-1; 7 bases map to TRBD2. There are 15 residues in the CDR3. The junction had 16 bases not matched to a gene; V was cut back by 8 bases and J by 9 bases. The germline gives CDR1 SGHAT, CDR2 FQDESV (reference sequence). The CDR3 sequence is CASAQLGGSFGEQFF. The DNA for the CDR3 is TGTGCCAGCGCTCAATTGGGCGGGAGTTTTGGTGAGCAGTTCTTC.

This clonotype was recorded many times. The rearrangement uses TRBV2 and TRBJ1-1, with a tentative D call TRBD1 (5 bases). Germline V gives CDR1 SNHLY, CDR2 FYNNEI. The CDR3 totals 13 residues. The V end lost 4 bases, the J end lost 1 base, and 7 bases lay between the germline ends. This CDR3 reads CASSGQRNTEAFF. The CDR3 nucleotides read TGTGCCAGCAGTGGACAGAGGAACACTGAAGCTTTCTTT.

This clonotype was detected ten times or more. The CDR3 DNA follows: TGTGCCATCAGTACCGCGCGCAAAGGACGAGAGACCCAGTACTTC. Its protein product is CAISTARKGRETQYF. J is TRBJ2-5 and V is TRBV10-3, with D unresolved. This CDR3 region has 15 residues. Trimming shortened V by 5 bases and J by 4 bases, and 17 bases separated the two germline ends. Germline-derived CDR1 and CDR2 are ENHRY and SYGVKD.

This clonotype was observed a few times. The V gene is TRBV7-9, the J gene TRBJ2-1; D perhaps matches TRBD2 (6 bases). Germline CDR1 reads SEHNR; CDR2 reads FQNEAQ (reference sequence). Trimming left V 5 bases short and J 1 base short, with 18 bases between. The CDR3 totals 17 residues. DNA of the CDR3: TGTGCCAGCAGCACCCCTTACTTTGCGGGATCCTACAATGAGCAGTTCTTC. This encodes CASSTPYFAGSYNEQFF.

The chain employs TRBV7-9 and TRBJ2-5; D may be TRBD2 (5 bases). V dropped 7 bases and J dropped 0 bases, with 27 bases sitting between them. The CDR3 has 19 amino acids. CDR1 and CDR2 (germline): SEHNR, FQNEAQ (reference sequence). CDR3 residues: CASTFPAGLRSIYQETQYF. CDR3 nucleotide sequence: TGTGCCAGCACCTTTCCAGCCGGACTCCGCTCAATCTACCAAGAGACCCAGTACTTC. Based on the CDR3 plus reference TRBV7-9 and TRBJ2-5, the full variable domain is DTGVSQNPRHKITKRGQNVTFRCDPISEHNRLYWYRQTLGQGPEFLTYFQNEAQLEKSRLLSDRFSAERPKGSFSTLEIQRTEQGDSAMYLCASTFPAGLRSIYQETQYFGPGTRLLVL.

This rearrangement joins TRBV29-1 to TRBJ1-1; D gene unclear. Trimming cost V 4 bases and J 7 bases, with 10 bases left between them. Germline loops: CDR1 SQVTM, CDR2 ANQGSEA. CDR3 length: 11 residues. The CDR3 spells CSVATAVEAFF. CDR3 in DNA: TGCAGCGTTGCGACGGCCGTTGAAGCTTTCTTT.

The chain is built from TRBV10-3 and TRBJ2-7; possible D gene TRBD2, 6 bases. The V and J ends lost 0 bases and 5 bases respectively, with 11 bases between them. Germline-derived CDR1 and CDR2 are ENHRY and SYGVKD. The CDR3 totals 14 residues. The DNA for the CDR3 is TGTGCCATCAGTGAGTCAAGGGAGGAGAACGAGCAGTACTTC. Protein sequence: CAISESREENEQYF.

The chain recombines TRBV10-3 with TRBJ2-7; the match to TRBD2 covers 15 bases. Germline values: CDR1 ENHRY, CDR2 SYGVKD. Trimming took 4 bases from V and 0 from J; bases not matched to a gene: 10. CDR3 length: 19 amino acids. As DNA, the CDR3 is TGTGCCATCAGTGGATCACCGGGACTAGCGGGAGGCATCTCCTACGAGCAGTACTTC. Translating it yields CAISGSPGLAGGISYEQYF.

This chain uses TRBV11-2 with TRBJ2-5; 7 bases fit TRBD2. With 2 bases clipped from V and 4 bases from J, the junction kept 13 bases outside the gene matches. Germline CDR1 and CDR2: SGHAT and FQNNGV. The CDR3 runs 17 residues. The chain's CDR3 is CASSLTPWEAGSETQYF. Written as DNA, the CDR3 is TGTGCCAGCAGCTTAACCCCCTGGGAAGCGGGATCAGAGACCCAGTACTTC.

A remark on this clonotype: With a much larger clone just one base away, this may be a read error. This chain connects TRBV11-2 to TRBJ2-3; tentative D call: TRBD2 (6 bases). In germline, CDR1 is SGHAT, CDR2 FQNNGV. V was clipped by 1 base and J by 3 bases, with 11 bases between them. The CDR3 has 15 residues. CDR3 DNA sequence: TGTGCCAGCAGCTTAGTTCGGGGGTGGACAGATACGCAGTATTTT. Its translation is CASSLVRGWTDTQYF. Looking up the rest from reference TRBV11-2 and TRBJ2-3 gives the full variable domain: EAGVAQSPRYKIIEKRQSVAFWCNPISGHATLYWYQQILGQGPKLLIQFQNNGVVDDSQLPKDRFSAERLKGVDSTLKIQPAKLEDSAVYLCASSLVRGWTDTQYFGPGTRLTVL.

The chain joins TRBV24-1 to TRBJ2-1, with D possibly being TRBD2 (5 bases). The CDR3 has 17 amino acids. CDR1 and CDR2 from the germline V gene are KGHDR and SFDVKD. V gave up 6 bases and J gave up 0 bases, with 17 bases separating them. The CDR3 bases are TGTGCCACCAGTTCACTGGGAGAGAAGAGCTCCTACAATGAGCAGTTCTTC. Residues: CATSSLGEKSSYNEQFF.

This clonotype was recorded a few times. The chain employs TRBV5-1 and TRBJ2-1; 10 positions agree with TRBD1. The germline CDR1 and CDR2 sequences are SGHRS and YFSETQ. CDR3 length: 16 residues. The junction had 8 bases not matched to a gene; V was cut back by 0 bases and J by 8 bases. The CDR3: CASSLESTGGVYEQFF. CDR3 bases: TGCGCCAGCAGCTTGGAATCGACAGGGGGCGTCTATGAGCAGTTCTTC.

This clonotype was counted many times. The chain combines TRBV11-2 with TRBJ2-7, with TRBD1 matching over 9 bases. Germline V gene lookup returns CDR1 SGHAT and CDR2 FQNNGV. The V and J ends lost 6 bases and 4 bases, in that order; junction bases with no gene match: 7. The CDR3 extends over 14 amino acids. CDR3 residues: CASSRGQGWYEQYF. The CDR3 DNA is TGTGCCAGCAGTCGGGGACAGGGTTGGTACGAGCAGTACTTC.

The chain employs TRBV30 and TRBJ1-5; D is ambiguous. This CDR3 has 13 amino acids. Germline CDR1 GTSNPN, CDR2 SVGIG (reference sequence). V lost 2 bases and J lost 4, with 9 bases in between. CDR3 loop: CAWSSMRNQPQHF. CDR3 nucleotides: TGTGCCTGGAGTTCTATGCGGAATCAGCCCCAGCATTTT.

V and J are TRBV29-1 and TRBJ2-4, with D maybe TRBD2 (6 bases). Germline V gene data show CDR1 as SQVTM and CDR2 as ANQGSEA. This CDR3 contains 14 residues. V lost 3 bases and J 0 bases, leaving 9 bases between the germline ends. The CDR3 DNA is TGCAGCGTTGAGGAGGGGATAGCCAAAAACATTCAGTACTTC. It yields the protein CSVEEGIAKNIQYF. Looking up the rest from reference TRBV29-1 and TRBJ2-4 gives the full variable domain: SAVISQKPSRDICQRGTSLTIQCQVDSQVTMMFWYRQQPGQSLTLIATANQGSEATYESGFVIDKFPISRPNLTFSTLTVSNMSPEDSSIYLCSVEEGIAKNIQYFGAGTRLSVL.

The genes are TRBV20-1 and TRBJ1-2; D remains ambiguous. CDR1 and CDR2 (germline): DFQATT, SNEGSKA (reference sequence). Trimming removed 5 bases at V and 4 bases at J, with 14 bases between. The CDR3 is 13 residues long. This CDR3 is CSAGNEGRYGYTF. In DNA, the CDR3 is TGCAGTGCTGGTAACGAAGGGCGCTATGGCTACACCTTC.

A few counts support this clonotype. The J gene is TRBJ2-3, the V gene TRBV7-2, with a possible D match to TRBD2 (5 bases). Per the germline V gene, CDR1 is SGHTA and CDR2 is FQGNSA. The CDR3 runs to 14 residues. Trimming pared 1 base from V and 2 bases from J, leaving 7 bases between. The CDR3 protein is CASSLVRATDTQYF. The CDR3 region has the DNA TGTGCCAGCAGCTTAGTGCGGGCCACAGATACGCAGTATTTT.

This clonotype has a handful of counts. CDR3 nucleotides: TGTGCCAGCAACGAGGGGCCCTCTAGGCAGCCCCAGCATTTT. Amino acids: CASNEGPSRQPQHF. The rearrangement uses TRBV6-1 and TRBJ1-5; a weak D match, TRBD1 (5 bases). The CDR3 totals 14 residues. Trimming pared 7 bases from V and 7 bases from J, leaving 17 bases between. The germline V gene encodes CDR1 MNHNS and CDR2 SASEGT.

This clonotype was seen only a few times. The rearrangement uses TRBV18 and TRBJ1-3; D gene unclear. Germline-derived CDR1 and CDR2 are KGHSH and LQKENI. The CDR3 totals 15 residues. V was pared by 0 bases and J by 0 bases, with 6 bases between. The CDR3 reads CASSPPTVSGNTIYF. The CDR3, as DNA: TGTGCCAGCTCACCACCTACGGTCTCTGGAAACACCATATATTTT.